These 9 T cell receptor beta chains originate from one sample sequenced in a study of T-cell reconstitution after alpha-beta-depleted transplantation in children. A TCRbeta library incorporating unique molecular identifiers was prepared. Each CDR3 protein gets one entry after TCRdb re-called the PCR reads with MiXCR. Of some 550,000 distinct CDR3 sequences detected, around 16% appear once; the ten largest clones hold less than 4%. Sequencing was performed on PBMCs from the stem cell graft donor, taken from the stem cell graft. The receptors were gathered from a human donor who donated a stem cell graft to a child with acute lymphoblastic leukemia.

This chain links TRBV20-1 with TRBJ1-1; no firm D call. CDR1 is DFQATT, CDR2 SNEGSKA, per germline (reference sequence). With 4 bases removed from V and 1 base from J, the gap between germline ends came to 7 bases. This CDR3 comprises 12 residues. CDR3 nucleotides: TGCAGTGCTAAGCGGGGGAACACTGAAGCTTTCTTT. This codes for CSAKRGNTEAFF.

The chain couples TRBV5-1 to TRBJ2-7; the D gene could be TRBD1 or TRBD2 (6 bases each). This CDR3 is 14 amino acids long. V lost 0 bases and J lost 4, with 11 bases in between. The germline gives CDR1 SGHRS, CDR2 YFSETQ. CDR3: CASSLEGGRYEQYF. The CDR3 nucleotides are TGCGCCAGCAGCTTGGAGGGGGGTCGATACGAGCAGTACTTC. Filled out from reference TRBV5-1 and TRBJ2-7, the complete variable domain reads KAGVTQTPRYLIKTRGQQVTLSCSPISGHRSVSWYQQTPGQGLQFLFEYFSETQRNKGNFPGRFSGRQFSNSRSEMNVSTLELGDSALYLCASSLEGGRYEQYFGPGTRLTVT.

The genes are TRBV5-1 and TRBJ2-3, with TRBD2 identical over 7 bases. V lost 2 bases and J lost 1; bases outside the gene matches: 4. Germline V gene sequence: CDR1 SGHRS, CDR2 YFSETQ. The CDR3 covers 15 residues. DNA of the CDR3: TGCGCCAGCAGCTTTAAGGGGAGGGGCACAGATACGCAGTATTTT. Encoded protein: CASSFKGRGTDTQYF. Full variable domain (missing parts from reference TRBV5-1 and TRBJ2-3): KAGVTQTPRYLIKTRGQQVTLSCSPISGHRSVSWYQQTPGQGLQFLFEYFSETQRNKGNFPGRFSGRQFSNSRSEMNVSTLELGDSALYLCASSFKGRGTDTQYFGPGTRLTVL.

This clonotype was counted between two and nine times. The gene calls are TRBV19 and TRBJ2-1; 7 bases map to TRBD2. V shed 6 bases and J 7 bases; nucleotides not matched to a gene: 9. In germline, CDR1 is LNHDA, CDR2 SQIVND (reference sequence). CDR3 size: 14 residues. CDR3 protein: CASRMTGGGNEQFF. For the CDR3, the DNA is TGTGCCAGTAGAATGACGGGGGGAGGGAATGAGCAGTTCTTC.

The genes are TRBV7-8 and TRBJ2-3; TRBD2 might be the D (5 bases). V dropped 2 bases and J dropped 2 bases, with 8 bases sitting between them. This CDR3 has 14 amino acids. Germline CDR1 and CDR2: SGHVS and FQNEAQ. Here the CDR3 reads CASSLQRYTDTQYF. CDR3 DNA sequence: TGTGCCAGCAGCTTACAGCGGTACACAGATACGCAGTATTTT.

V usage is TRBV24-1 and J usage is TRBJ2-3, with TRBD2 matching over 7 bases. V shed 5 bases, J shed 3 bases, and the junction held 4 bases outside the gene matches. This CDR3 is 14 amino acids long. In germline, CDR1 is KGHDR, CDR2 SFDVKD. The CDR3 here is CATSGGGATDTQYF. The CDR3 DNA reads TGTGCCACCAGTGGGGGGGGAGCGACAGATACGCAGTATTTT.

Only a few counts were recorded for this clonotype. This chain uses TRBV18 with TRBJ2-1; no definite D call. Trimming removed 0 bases from V and 8 bases from J, with 8 bases in between. CDR1 KGHSH and CDR2 LQKENI come from the germline V gene. This CDR3 is built from 13 residues. CDR3 residues: CASSPPAADEQFF. As DNA, the CDR3 is TGTGCCAGCTCACCACCTGCCGCGGATGAGCAGTTCTTC.

The table lists this clonotype with a few counts. The V and J genes are TRBV5-1 and TRBJ2-7; 7 positions agree with TRBD1. The CDR3 covers 14 residues. The J segment lost 3 bases and the V segment lost 2 bases, leaving 5 bases of the junction unmatched. From germline, CDR1 is SGHRS and CDR2 YFSETQ. The CDR3, as DNA: TGCGCCAGCAGCTTAACAGGGGACAACTACGAGCAGTACTTC. Its protein is CASSLTGDNYEQYF.

This clonotype appeared a few times. The chain uses TRBV20-1 and TRBJ2-4; the D is unclear. Trimming took 0 bases from V and 10 from J, leaving 7 bases between them. From germline, CDR1 is DFQATT and CDR2 SNEGSKA (reference sequence). The CDR3 loop spans 11 amino acids. The CDR3: CSARDPNIQYF. CDR3 sequence (DNA): TGCAGTGCTAGAGATCCGAATATTCAGTACTTC.